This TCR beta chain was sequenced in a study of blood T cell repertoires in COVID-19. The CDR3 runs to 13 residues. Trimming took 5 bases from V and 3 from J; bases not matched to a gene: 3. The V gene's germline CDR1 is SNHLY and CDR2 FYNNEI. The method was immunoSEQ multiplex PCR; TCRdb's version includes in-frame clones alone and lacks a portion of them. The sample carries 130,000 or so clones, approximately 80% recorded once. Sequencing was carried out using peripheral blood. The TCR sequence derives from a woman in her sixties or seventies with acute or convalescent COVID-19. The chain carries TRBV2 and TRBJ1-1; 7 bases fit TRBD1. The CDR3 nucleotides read TGTGCCAGCAGTACAACAGGGGACACTGAAGCTTTCTTT. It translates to CASSTTGDTEAFF.